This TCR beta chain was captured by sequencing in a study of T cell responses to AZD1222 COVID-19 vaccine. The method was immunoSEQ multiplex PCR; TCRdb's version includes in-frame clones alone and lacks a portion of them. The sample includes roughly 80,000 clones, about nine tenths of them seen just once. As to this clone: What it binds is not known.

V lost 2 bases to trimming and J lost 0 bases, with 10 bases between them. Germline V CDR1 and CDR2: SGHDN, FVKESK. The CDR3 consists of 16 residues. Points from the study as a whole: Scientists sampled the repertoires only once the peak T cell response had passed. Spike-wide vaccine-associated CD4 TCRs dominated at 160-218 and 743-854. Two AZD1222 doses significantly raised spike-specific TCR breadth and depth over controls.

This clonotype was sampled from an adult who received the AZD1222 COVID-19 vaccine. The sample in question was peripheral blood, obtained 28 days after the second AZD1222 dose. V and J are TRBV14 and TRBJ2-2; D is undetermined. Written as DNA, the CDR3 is TGTGCCAGCAGCCAACTGCAGTTCGCGAACACCGGGGAGCTGTTTTTT. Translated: CASSQLQFANTGELFF.